The 9 T cell receptor beta chains presented below share a single source sample, sequenced in a study of tumor-infiltrating lymphocytes in primary liver carcinoma. Reverse transcription of about 0.5 ug total RNA with a constant-region primer produced TCR beta cDNA. Three nested multiplex PCR rounds of slightly modified ARM-PCR generated TCR beta libraries. With TRBV1-TRBV30 forward primers and a C-beta reverse primer, the first two PCR rounds were run for roughly 10 cycles each. Each CDR3 protein is one row after TCRdb ran MiXCR on the multiplex PCR reads. Of about 180,000 distinct CDR3 sequences detected, roughly three fifths appear once; the ten largest clones hold 70% to 80%. Unsorted whole blood supplied the blood RNA, and germline DNA was isolated too. The specimen sequenced was peripheral blood. The receptors derive from a man aged 35 to 55 with primary liver carcinoma and hepatitis B virus infection.

V and J are TRBV5-6 and TRBJ2-1, with D hard to call. Germline V gives CDR1 SGHDT, CDR2 YYEEEE. Trimming pared 2 bases from V and 6 bases from J, leaving 3 bases between. CDR3 length: 11 residues. In DNA form, the CDR3 reads TGTGCCAGCAGCTTCGGCAATGAGCAGTTCTTC. It specifies CASSFGNEQFF.

In the case of this clonotype: This could be a read error, since a much larger clone is one nucleotide away. The rearrangement links TRBV4-2 to TRBJ2-3; perhaps D is TRBD1 or TRBD2 (6 bases each). The CDR3 spans 16 residues. The germline V gene encodes CDR1 LGHNA and CDR2 YNFKEQ. The CDR3, as DNA: TGTGCCAGCAGCCAAGATCGTGCGGGGACACGAGATGCGCAGTATTTT. As protein: CASSQDRAGTRDAQYF.

Note on this clonotype: At one boundary the junction diverges from the germline segment, which might be a read error. DNA for the CDR3: TGTGTCATCAGTGAGGTCCGGGATACAGGGAAGGGGGAGCAGTACTTC. Its protein is CVISEVRDTGKGEQYF. The genes are TRBV10-3 and TRBJ2-7, with D perhaps matching TRBD1 (6 bases). CDR3 length: 16 amino acids. CDR1 and CDR2 from the germline V gene are ENHRY and SYGVKD.

This chain links TRBV28 with TRBJ2-5, with 9 bases matching TRBD2. Per germline, CDR1 MDHEN and CDR2 SYDVKM. This CDR3 contains 14 residues. V was clipped by 5 bases and J by 7 bases; unmatched bases: 8. As DNA, the CDR3 is TGTGCCAGCAGTGCCACGGGACTAGCAAGGACCCAGTACTTC. Protein sequence: CASSATGLARTQYF.

This chain links TRBV6-1 with TRBJ2-5; D not resolved. From germline, CDR1 is MNHNS and CDR2 SASEGT. The germline V and J ends were trimmed by 6 bases and 4 bases, with 12 bases remaining between them. The CDR3 runs 13 residues. This chain's CDR3 is CASSYNVRETQYF. CDR3 nucleotides: TGTGCCAGCAGCTATAACGTCCGAGAGACCCAGTACTTC.

The chain links TRBV12-3 or TRBV12-4 to TRBJ1-5; TRBD1 might be the D (6 bases). With 3 bases removed from V and 6 bases from J, the gap between germline ends came to 12 bases. This CDR3 region has 14 residues. This CDR3 is CASSLGGQRQPQHF. CDR3 in DNA: TGTGCCAGCAGTTTGGGGGGGCAGCGTCAGCCCCAGCATTTT.

The V gene is TRBV4-1, the J gene TRBJ1-4; no firm D call. This CDR3 contains 13 residues. Trimming shortened V by 2 bases and J by 8 bases, and 9 bases separated the two germline ends. CDR1 and CDR2 (germline): MGHRA, YSYEKL. This CDR3 is CASSQPHREKLFF. In DNA form, the CDR3 reads TGCGCCAGCAGCCAACCGCATCGGGAAAAACTGTTTTTT.

This clonotype was recorded at least ten times. V is TRBV11-2 and J is TRBJ2-1; 9 bases are shared with TRBD2. The CDR3 runs 15 residues. Germline trimming cut 1 base from V and 7 bases from J; bases unmatched to any gene: 5. CDR1 and CDR2 from the germline V gene are SGHAT and FQNNGV. The CDR3: CASSLGLAEGNEQFF. The CDR3 coding sequence is TGTGCCAGCAGCTTAGGACTAGCGGAAGGGAATGAGCAGTTCTTC.

This clonotype showed up just a few times. The chain is built from TRBV12-3 or TRBV12-4 and TRBJ1-1; no definite D call. CDR3 size: 14 residues. Trimming removed 6 bases at V and 5 bases at J, with 16 bases between. CDR3 DNA: TGTGCCAGCAGCTACGGTGGGTGGTATACTGAAGCTTTCTTT. Translated, it gives CASSYGGWYTEAFF.